The 16 T cell receptor beta chains below come from one sample, sequenced in a study of cytomegalovirus exposure and HLA in healthy donors. Data came from immunoSEQ multiplex PCR; TCRdb stores just in-frame clones and leaves some out. Among around 60,000 clones listed, about 92% were seen once. Material: PBMCs. The receptors were gathered from a man between 18 and 35 years old in good health and CMV-seronegative.

The CDR3 spells CSALSTDTQYF. The CDR3 DNA sequence: TGCAGTGCTCTTAGTACAGATACGCAGTATTTT. The chain employs TRBV20-1 and TRBJ2-3; D is ambiguous. CDR3 length: 11 amino acids. Germline V gives CDR1 DFQATT, CDR2 SNEGSKA (reference sequence). Trimming removed 5 bases from V and 3 bases from J, with 6 bases in between.

V gene TRBV7-2 combines with J gene TRBJ2-1, with TRBD2 matching over 9 bases. This CDR3 has 13 residues. Germline CDR1 reads SGHTA; CDR2 reads FQGNSA. The V segment lost 2 bases and the J segment 15 bases; nucleotides outside the gene matches: 8. The CDR3 coding sequence is TGTGCCAGCAGCTTAACCCTAGCGGGGCCCCTGTTCTTC. Protein: CASSLTLAGPLFF.

The V gene is TRBV5-1, the J gene TRBJ2-5; no reliable D call. With 1 base removed from V and 4 bases from J, the gap between germline ends came to 11 bases. This CDR3 is 14 amino acids long. The germline V gene has CDR1 SGHRS and CDR2 YFSETQ. The CDR3 nucleotides read TGCGCCAGCAGCTTGTCCTCCGAGGCAGAGACCCAGTACTTC. Translating gives CASSLSSEAETQYF.

The rearrangement links TRBV28 to TRBJ2-7; TRBD1 aligns across 7 bases. Germline lookup yields CDR1 MDHEN and CDR2 SYDVKM. This CDR3 has 14 residues. After removal of 6 bases from V and 1 base from J, the junction contained 6 bases not matched to a gene. The CDR3 DNA sequence: TGTGCCAGCAGGGGACAGCAAATTTCCTACGAGCAGTACTTC. Amino acid sequence: CASRGQQISYEQYF.

CDR3 loop: CASSLVQVSGRVGETQYF. As DNA, the CDR3 is TGTGCCAGCAGCTTAGTTCAAGTGAGCGGGAGGGTAGGGGAGACCCAGTACTTC. The V and J genes are TRBV7-3 and TRBJ2-5, with 10 bases matching TRBD2. The CDR3 totals 18 residues. The V gene end was trimmed by 2 bases and the J gene end by 5 bases; junction bases not matched to a gene: 14. Germline V gene sequence: CDR1 SGHTA, CDR2 FQGTGA.

The chain carries TRBV12-5 and TRBJ2-7; 9 bases fit TRBD1. Germline assignment: CDR1 LGHNT and CDR2 FRNRAP. This CDR3 comprises 15 residues. Trimming cost V 5 bases and J 4 bases; bases outside gene matches: 9. CDR3 sequence (DNA): TGTGCTAGTGGTATCCCCGGACAGGGGAGGTACGAGCAGTACTTC. Translation: CASGIPGQGRYEQYF.

The genes are TRBV5-8 and TRBJ1-5; D ambiguous. CDR1 SGHTS and CDR2 YDEGEE come from the germline V gene. There are 13 residues in the CDR3. Between the trimmed V and J ends, which lost 0 bases and 3 bases, there was a span of 4 bases. CDR3 residues: CASSLDSNQPQHF. CDR3 nucleotides: TGTGCCAGCAGCTTGGACTCCAATCAGCCCCAGCATTTT. Complete variable domain (other parts from reference TRBV5-8 and TRBJ1-5): EAGVTQSPTHLIKTRGQQATLRCSPISGHTSVYWYQQALGLGLQFLLWYDEGEERNRGNFPPRFSGRQFPNYSSELNVNALELEDSALYLCASSLDSNQPQHFGDGTRLSIL.

J is TRBJ2-7 and V is TRBV6-1; 7 bases fit TRBD1. This CDR3 comprises 14 residues. CDR1 is MNHNS, CDR2 SASEGT, per germline. Losses at the gene ends were 6 bases for V and 6 bases for J; bases not matched to a gene: 11. The CDR3 region has the DNA TGTGCCAGCAGAAGACAGGGAACTTTGGTCGAGCAGTACTTC. Amino acid sequence: CASRRQGTLVEQYF.

This clone counts as medium-sized. The V call is TRBV4-2, the J call TRBJ2-1; 13 bases agree with TRBD2. The V segment lost 0 bases and the J segment 11 bases; nucleotides outside the gene matches: 7. CDR3 size: 16 residues. The germline V gene encodes CDR1 LGHNA and CDR2 YNFKEQ. CDR3 sequence: CASSQDGTSGAAQQFF. The CDR3 nucleotides are TGTGCCAGCAGCCAAGATGGGACTAGCGGGGCAGCCCAGCAGTTCTTC.

This clone was found a few times. The rearrangement joins TRBV28 to TRBJ2-5; TRBD2 might be the D (6 bases). The V and J ends lost 2 bases and 5 bases respectively, with 12 bases between them. The CDR3 loop spans 14 amino acids. Germline V gene sequence: CDR1 MDHEN, CDR2 SYDVKM. The CDR3 here is CASSLRTGRETQYF. CDR3 in DNA: TGTGCCAGCAGTTTAAGAACGGGGAGGGAGACCCAGTACTTC.

The chain uses TRBV10-3 and TRBJ2-7; 7 bases match TRBD1. This CDR3 is built from 14 residues. V was clipped by 5 bases and J by 5 bases; unmatched bases: 9. Per germline, CDR1 ENHRY and CDR2 SYGVKD. CDR3 residues: CAISRPGGRNEQYF. The DNA for the CDR3 is TGTGCCATCAGTCGACCAGGGGGACGAAACGAGCAGTACTTC.

V usage is TRBV6-1 and J usage is TRBJ2-1, with a tentative D call TRBD1 (6 bases). The V end lost 9 bases, the J end lost 10 bases, and 25 bases lay between the germline ends. Germline V gives CDR1 MNHNS, CDR2 SASEGT. CDR3 length: 15 residues. CDR3 amino acids: CARNEILQGLGEQFF. CDR3 bases: TGTGCCAGAAACGAGATCCTTCAGGGGCTGGGGGAGCAGTTCTTC.

The chain uses TRBV15 and TRBJ2-4; 7 bases are a match to TRBD2. The CDR3 is made up of 15 amino acids. V lost 0 bases, J lost 8 bases, and 7 bases stayed unmatched. Germline V gene data show CDR1 as LNHNV and CDR2 as YYDKDF (reference sequence). The CDR3 loop reads CATSRDLGEGYIQYF. Here the CDR3 DNA reads TGTGCCACCAGCAGAGATCTAGGGGAGGGATACATTCAGTACTTC.

The chain employs TRBV4-1 and TRBJ2-1; TRBD2 aligns across 9 bases. J gave up 1 base and V 4 bases, and 8 bases lay outside the gene matches. The germline CDR1 and CDR2 sequences are MGHRA and YSYEKL. CDR3 length: 17 amino acids. CDR3 protein: CASSPGGLAGSYNEQFF. CDR3 coding DNA: TGCGCCAGCAGCCCAGGGGGTCTAGCGGGATCCTACAATGAGCAGTTCTTC.

This clone was counted between two and nine times. The chain uses TRBV6-6 and TRBJ2-1; D perhaps matches TRBD2 (6 bases). V was pared by 2 bases and J by 1 base, with 12 bases between. The CDR3 runs 16 residues. Looked up from germline, CDR1 is MNHNY and CDR2 is SVGAGI (reference sequence). CDR3 in amino acids: CASSYLRERSYNEQFF. The DNA for the CDR3 is TGTGCCAGCAGTTACCTACGGGAGAGATCCTACAATGAGCAGTTCTTC.

The rearrangement links TRBV30 to TRBJ2-1, with 9 bases identical to TRBD2. The CDR3 spans 14 residues. Germline CDR1 and CDR2: GTSNPN and SVGIG (reference sequence). Trimming took 5 bases from V and 4 from J; bases not matched to a gene: 6. The CDR3 DNA reads as TGTGCCTGGGGTACCCTAGCGGGGTACAATGAGCAGTTCTTC. Protein product: CAWGTLAGYNEQFF.